This T cell receptor (beta chain) was sequenced in a study of cytomegalovirus exposure and HLA in healthy donors (dated by TCRdb to 2017 to 2019). Regarding the research as a whole: According to an earlier analysis of several hundred of the donors, about 180 million T cells yielded 117 million unique TCR beta sequences and approximately 300 Gb of sequence data. Besides the first cohort of under 700 subjects, a separate validation cohort made up of 120 different subjects was used. The study aimed to test whether signatures of past pathogen exposure could be identified by cataloging public T cell receptors. A later genetic analysis took genome-wide SNP genotypes for about three fifths of the 666 donors and used that subset as a discovery cohort. To predict cytomegalovirus infection status, the study combined high-throughput TCR immunosequencing, statistical association of individual TCRs with disease status, and machine learning. The later analysis used no new phenotypic data to find candidate immune exposures, relying instead on TCR beta sequences and their occurrence across donors. Every repertoire in the discovery cohort had been generated on one and the same sequencing platform. Roughly 300 gigabases of sequencing data and approximately 80 million unique TCR sequences were included in an early release covering around 600 HLA-typed donors. Typing coverage differed by locus: A, B, C, DRB1 and DQB1 were typed in about 620-630 donors, DQA1 in about 550, DPA1 in around 580, and DPB1 in approximately 450. In an earlier analysis of a few hundred of the donors, high-throughput TCR beta sequencing was used to judge whether each TCR beta V gene segment behaved as functional or pseudogenic. Among some 400 genotyped donors of the cohort, an average of roughly 230,000 unique TCR beta nucleotide sequences was sequenced per donor, of which about 18% were non-productive. HLA typing included class I and class II loci at four-digit resolution. The study profiled the T cell repertoires of 500 to 800 subjects by immunosequencing and related them to cytomegalovirus serostatus. Of the roughly 400 genotyped donors, about 80% fell in the genetic ancestry cluster associated with self-reported Caucasian donors. Roughly five DR-DQ haplotypes were treated as single units for association and clustering because of strong linkage in the cohort. Donor age, sex, ethnicity and CMV serostatus were compiled alongside the repertoire data. In a later analysis, previously published TCR beta repertoires from 500 to 750 donors were re-analyzed and high-resolution HLA genotyping was added so that TCR occurrence patterns could be studied. Broader findings and caveats from the paper: Because some donors lacked HLA typing at each locus, the association tests relied only on the typed subset. In a later analysis, TCR association rates were found to vary across HLA loci, with the most associated TCRs seen for DRB1 alleles and the fewest for HLA-C alleles. A later genetic analysis reported fewer N-insertions in productive TCRs among donors in an Asian-associated ancestry cluster than the roughly 690-donor mean. The study gave a list of 150 to 200 TCR beta chains associated with cytomegalovirus. Because counts were too low, some 17 rarely observed V segments, including chromosome 9 orphons, were excluded from the earlier analysis of about 500 of the donors. The only immune exposure information available for the cohort was CMV serostatus. Broadly in line with IMGT annotations, most TCR beta V segments showed up in productive rearrangements about 87% or about 30% of the time in an earlier analysis of a few hundred of the donors. Linkage disequilibrium might explain the correlated functional status among segregating V segments, but an unknown experimental factor could not be excluded. Roughly uniform sequencing depth across donors was assumed in presence/absence analyses, although this assumption may not hold. A further reported finding was that TCR beta sequences accurately predicted the HLA-A and HLA-B alleles for most subjects in the first cohort. Most TCR sequences were observed very rarely across donors, whereas some public TCRs were present in many individuals. A few of the identified cytomegalovirus-associated TCR beta chains were confirmed in vitro to be specific for cytomegalovirus antigens. A later genetic analysis associated a missense DCLRE1C variant with V-gene and J-gene trimming of TCR beta chains, and an independent cohort replicated the association. According to a later analysis, most CMV-associated TCR beta chains appeared to be HLA-restricted, and the HLA associations seemed to be driven largely by CMV exposure. In a later analysis, some 17,000 TCR beta sequences were associated with specific HLA alleles at a false discovery rate of 0.05. When HLA alleles, especially DR and DQ, strongly co-occurred, attributing TCR associations to individual alleles was difficult. This cohort had only TCR beta chains sequenced, and the lack of alpha or paired-chain data limited which features could be detected. In a later analysis, HLA-associated TCR beta chains showed more clonal expansion and lower generation probabilities than non-associated chains that were equally common. A cluster of highly shared sequence variants was judged likely to represent a technical artifact of the sequencing pipeline. The classifier was reported to diagnose cytomegalovirus status with high specificity and sensitivity in both the original cohort and the validation cohort. It was suggested by the authors that the approach could potentially be generalized to other disease states and immunological phenotypes. The 87-base-pair reads could not distinguish some IMGT-functional V segments, including TRBV6-2 and TRBV6-3, so those segments were excluded. According to a later analysis, parvovirus B19, influenza, CMV and Epstein-Barr virus appeared linked to several top co-occurrence clusters.

For this clone: This clone's antigen is unknown.

The cohort comprised some 730 healthy bone marrow donors. All cohort members were sampled while nominally healthy, although unrecorded immune exposures were likely present. The donor was CMV seropositive and belonged to the group of about 290 seropositive cohort members. Each donor provided a peripheral blood sample, and peripheral blood mononuclear cells were used for TCR beta sequencing. Genomic DNA extraction from the blood cell samples was performed with the Qiagen DNeasy Blood Extraction Kit. The library came from the immunoSEQ multiplex PCR assay. A mixture of 60 forward primers for TCR Vbeta segments and 13 reverse primers for TCR Jbeta segments was used in the multiplex PCR. The CDR3 region of rearranged TCR beta genes was amplified from genomic DNA with a multiplex PCR assay. On the Illumina HiSeq System, the amplified TCR beta libraries were sequenced as 87-base-pair reads. As for the original processing: In a later analysis, approximately 74 million unique TCR beta chains were counted across the 500 to 700 repertoires, and roughly 10 million of these chains were shared by at least two donors. To remove PCR and sequencing errors, raw reads were error-corrected and collapsed into unique sequences using a nearest-neighbor algorithm that merged closely related sequences. To assign V, D and J gene segments, CDR3 sequences were aligned to IMGT reference sequences. Each retained sequence needed at least a six-nucleotide match to both a V gene segment and a J gene segment. Rearrangements were called productive when the CDR3 lacked stop codons and stayed in frame with V and J; all others were non-productive. CDR3 was defined according to IMGT convention as the region running from the second conserved V-encoded cysteine to the conserved J-encoded phenylalanine. Sequences without an unambiguous match to a single V gene segment were excluded from the earlier analysis of several hundred of the donors. An earlier analysis of a few hundred of the donors called V segments functional above 56.7% productive rearrangements and segregating when the between-donor standard deviation exceeded 5%. A statistical classification framework was built to diagnose cytomegalovirus status from the catalog of TCR beta chain sequences. In a later analysis, TCR nucleotide sequences were compared against IMGT/GENE-DB human TR gene sequences so that V and J genes could be assigned. A later analysis assigned CDR3 sequences and most-parsimonious VDJ recombination scenarios with the TCRdist pipeline. In a later analysis, each TCR beta chain was defined by its CDR3 amino acid sequence together with its V-gene family, and reads lacking a unique V-gene family were excluded. As a way to deal with suspected cross-contamination and a sequencing artifact, a later analysis dropped more than 500 nucleotide sequences that were highly shared and had low generation probability. For each public chain, a later analysis derived a clonal expansion index from normalized ranks of inferred template counts within each repertoire. In a later analysis, generation probabilities were computed with a VDJ recombination model fitted to out-of-frame rearrangements, and the resulting probabilities were checked against IGoR. In a later analysis, TCR-TCR, TCR-HLA and TCR-CMV co-occurrence was scored with hypergeometric tests, and a repertoire-size bias correction was applied to TCR pairs. To estimate false discovery rates, a later analysis permuted the HLA or CMV assignments 20 times. In a later analysis, co-occurring TCRs were grouped with DBSCAN, and TCRdist sequence similarity was added when clustering was performed within HLA-allele-positive subsets. Repertoires with fewer than 30,000 or more than 120,000 public chains, plus five repertoires with anomalous nucleotide sharing, were excluded from co-occurrence clustering. Not all clones reach the TCRdb copy of this immuneACCESS table, which keeps in-frame sequences only. Checked studies attribute under half of the gap to unresolved V genes and leave the rest unexplained. For V, J and clone size, that table is used; D and trimming come from the DNA. This specimen's table enumerates roughly 50,000 clones. The top ten clonotypes cover roughly 26% of the sample.

In the germline V gene (reference sequence), CDR1 corresponds to LNHDA and CDR2 to SQIVND. The CDR3 numbers 20 residues from cysteine through phenylalanine. CDR3 DNA only is kept here, 60 bases in frame from base 1. Trimming accounts for 3 bases at V and 4 bases at J, while the number of junction bases matched to no gene is 22. The material sequenced was PBMCs. The sequence links TRBV19 to TRBJ2-5; TRBD2 agrees with 8 junctional bases. This TCR came from a man aged 40-49 years in good health and CMV-seropositive. CDR3 loop: CASSMRDQFRIGRARETQYF. Read as DNA, the sequence is TGTGCCAGTAGTATGCGGGACCAATTTAGGATCGGGAGGGCCAGAGAGACCCAGTACTTC.